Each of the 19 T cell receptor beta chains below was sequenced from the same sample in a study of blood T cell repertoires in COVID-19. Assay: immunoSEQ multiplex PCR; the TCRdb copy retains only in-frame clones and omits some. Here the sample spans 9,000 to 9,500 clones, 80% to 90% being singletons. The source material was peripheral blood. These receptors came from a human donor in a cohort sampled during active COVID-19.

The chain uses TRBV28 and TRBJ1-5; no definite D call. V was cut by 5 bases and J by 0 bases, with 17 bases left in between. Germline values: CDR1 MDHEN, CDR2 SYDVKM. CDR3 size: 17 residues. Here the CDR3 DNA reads TGTGCCAGCAGTCTGGTAGGAAGAGGTAATAGCAATCAGCCCCAGCATTTT. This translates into CASSLVGRGNSNQPQHF.

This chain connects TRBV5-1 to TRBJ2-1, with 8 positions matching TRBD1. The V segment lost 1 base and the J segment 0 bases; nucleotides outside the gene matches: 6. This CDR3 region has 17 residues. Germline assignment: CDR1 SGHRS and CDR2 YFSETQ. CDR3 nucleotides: TGCGCCAGCAGCTTGTCTACAGGGGGAGGCTCCTACAATGAGCAGTTCTTC. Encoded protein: CASSLSTGGGSYNEQFF. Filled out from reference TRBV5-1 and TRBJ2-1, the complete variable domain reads KAGVTQTPRYLIKTRGQQVTLSCSPISGHRSVSWYQQTPGQGLQFLFEYFSETQRNKGNFPGRFSGRQFSNSRSEMNVSTLELGDSALYLCASSLSTGGGSYNEQFFGPGTRLTVL.

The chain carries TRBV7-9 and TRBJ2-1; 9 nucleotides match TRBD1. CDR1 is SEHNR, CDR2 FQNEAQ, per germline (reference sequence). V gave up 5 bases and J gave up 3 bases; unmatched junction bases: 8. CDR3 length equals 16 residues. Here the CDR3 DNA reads TGTGCCAGCAGCCCCCGGACAGGGGCAAACTACAATGAGCAGTTCTTC. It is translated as CASSPRTGANYNEQFF.

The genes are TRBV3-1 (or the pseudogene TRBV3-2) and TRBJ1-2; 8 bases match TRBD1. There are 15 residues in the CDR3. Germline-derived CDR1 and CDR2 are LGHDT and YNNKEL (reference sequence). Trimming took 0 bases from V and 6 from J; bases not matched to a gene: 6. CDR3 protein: CASSQEWTGWDGYTF. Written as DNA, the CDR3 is TGTGCCAGCAGCCAAGAGTGGACAGGGTGGGATGGCTACACCTTC.

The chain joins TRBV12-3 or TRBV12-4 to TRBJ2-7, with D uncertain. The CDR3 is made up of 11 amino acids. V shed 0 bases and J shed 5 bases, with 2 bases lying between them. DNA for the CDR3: TGTGCCAGCAGTTTAGCCAACGAGCAGTACTTC. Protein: CASSLANEQYF.

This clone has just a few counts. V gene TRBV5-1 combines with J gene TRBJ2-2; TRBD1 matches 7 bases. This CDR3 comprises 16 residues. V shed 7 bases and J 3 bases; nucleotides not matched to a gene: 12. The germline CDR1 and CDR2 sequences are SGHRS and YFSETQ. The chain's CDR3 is CASRRPGTEHTGELFF. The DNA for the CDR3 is TGCGCCAGCCGACGCCCCGGGACAGAACACACCGGGGAGCTGTTTTTT.

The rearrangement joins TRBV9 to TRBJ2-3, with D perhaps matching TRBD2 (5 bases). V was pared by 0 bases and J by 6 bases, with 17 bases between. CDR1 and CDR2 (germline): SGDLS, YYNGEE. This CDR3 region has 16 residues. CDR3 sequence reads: CASSVGNSAPSDTQYF. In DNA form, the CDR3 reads TGTGCCAGCAGCGTAGGGAATAGCGCGCCGTCGGATACGCAGTATTTT.

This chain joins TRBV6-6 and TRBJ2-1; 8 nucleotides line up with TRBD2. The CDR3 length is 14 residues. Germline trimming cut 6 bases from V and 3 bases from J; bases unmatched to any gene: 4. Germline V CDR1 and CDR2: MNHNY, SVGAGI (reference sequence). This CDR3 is CASSPGTSYNEQFF. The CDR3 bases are TGTGCCAGCAGCCCCGGGACTAGCTACAATGAGCAGTTCTTC.

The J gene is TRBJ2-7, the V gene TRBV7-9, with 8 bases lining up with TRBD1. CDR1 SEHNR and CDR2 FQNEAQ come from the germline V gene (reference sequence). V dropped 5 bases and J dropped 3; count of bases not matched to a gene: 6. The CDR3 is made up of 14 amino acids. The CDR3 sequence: CASSPGTGLYEQYF. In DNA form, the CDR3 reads TGTGCCAGCAGCCCGGGGACAGGTCTCTACGAGCAGTACTTC.

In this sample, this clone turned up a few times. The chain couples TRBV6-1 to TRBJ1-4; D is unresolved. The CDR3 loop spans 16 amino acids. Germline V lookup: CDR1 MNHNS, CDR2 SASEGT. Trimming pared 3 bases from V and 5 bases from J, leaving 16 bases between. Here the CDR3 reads CASSDGKAGKNEKLFF. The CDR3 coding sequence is TGTGCCAGCAGTGACGGTAAGGCAGGTAAGAATGAAAAACTGTTTTTT.

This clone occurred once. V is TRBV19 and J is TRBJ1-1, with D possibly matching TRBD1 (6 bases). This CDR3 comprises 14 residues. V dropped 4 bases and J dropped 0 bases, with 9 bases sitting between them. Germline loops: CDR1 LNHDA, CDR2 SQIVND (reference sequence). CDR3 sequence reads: CASSTQGMNTEAFF. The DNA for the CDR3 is TGTGCCAGTAGTACACAGGGTATGAACACTGAAGCTTTCTTT.

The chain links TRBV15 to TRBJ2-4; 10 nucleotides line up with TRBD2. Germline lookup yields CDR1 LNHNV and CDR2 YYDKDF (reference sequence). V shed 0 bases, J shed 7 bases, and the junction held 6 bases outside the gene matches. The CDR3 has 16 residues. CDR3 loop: CATSRDRTSGKNIQYF. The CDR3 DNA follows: TGTGCCACCAGCAGAGATCGCACTAGCGGGAAGAACATTCAGTACTTC.

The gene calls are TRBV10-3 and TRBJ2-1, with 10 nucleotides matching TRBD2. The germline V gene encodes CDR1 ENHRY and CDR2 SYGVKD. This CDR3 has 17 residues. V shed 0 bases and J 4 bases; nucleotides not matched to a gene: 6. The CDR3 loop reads CAISESGGTSAYNEQFF. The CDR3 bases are TGTGCCATCAGTGAGTCGGGGGGGACTAGCGCATACAATGAGCAGTTCTTC.

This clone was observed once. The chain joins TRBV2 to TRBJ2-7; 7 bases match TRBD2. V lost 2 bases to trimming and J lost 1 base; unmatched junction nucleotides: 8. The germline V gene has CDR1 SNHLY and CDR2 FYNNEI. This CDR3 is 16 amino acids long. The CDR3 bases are TGTGCCAGCAGTGAAAGGCTAGCGGCACTTTCCTACGAGCAGTACTTC. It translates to CASSERLAALSYEQYF.

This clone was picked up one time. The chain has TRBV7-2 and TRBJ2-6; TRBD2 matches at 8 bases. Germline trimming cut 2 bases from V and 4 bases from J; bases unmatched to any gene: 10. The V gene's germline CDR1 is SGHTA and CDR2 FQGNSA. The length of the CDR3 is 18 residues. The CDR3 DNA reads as TGTGCCAGCAGCTTACTCGCGGGAGGCCCCTCGGGGGCCAACGTCCTGACTTTC. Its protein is CASSLLAGGPSGANVLTF.

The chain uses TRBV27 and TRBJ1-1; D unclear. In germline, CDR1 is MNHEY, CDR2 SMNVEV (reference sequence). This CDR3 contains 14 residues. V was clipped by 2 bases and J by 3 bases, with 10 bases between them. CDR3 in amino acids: CASSLTRGDTEAFF. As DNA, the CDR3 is TGTGCCAGCAGTTTAACCCGGGGAGACACTGAAGCTTTCTTT.

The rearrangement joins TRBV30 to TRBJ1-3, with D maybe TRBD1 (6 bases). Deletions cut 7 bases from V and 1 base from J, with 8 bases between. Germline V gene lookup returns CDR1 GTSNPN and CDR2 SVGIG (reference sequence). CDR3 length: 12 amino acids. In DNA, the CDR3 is TGTGCCTCCCAGGGGTCTGGAAACACCATATATTTT. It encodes CASQGSGNTIYF.

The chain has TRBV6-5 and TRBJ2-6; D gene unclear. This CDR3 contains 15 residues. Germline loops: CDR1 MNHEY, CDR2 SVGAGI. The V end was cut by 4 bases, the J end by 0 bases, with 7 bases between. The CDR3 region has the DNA TGTGCCAGCAGTTCTTTATCCTCTGGGGCCAACGTCCTGACTTTC. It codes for CASSSLSSGANVLTF.

CDR3 sequence (DNA): TGTGCCAGTAGTAGGACCGGGACAGGGGTATTTCGGCAGCCCCAGCATTTT. Amino acid sequence: CASSRTGTGVFRQPQHF. V is TRBV19 and J is TRBJ1-5; 10 bases are shared with TRBD1. Germline V gene lookup returns CDR1 LNHDA and CDR2 SQIVND (reference sequence). With 4 bases clipped from V and 7 bases from J, the junction kept 13 bases outside the gene matches. The CDR3 totals 17 residues.